This record covers a single T cell receptor beta chain. Its antigen remains unidentified. The sample belongs to a study of T cells in tuberculosis. Study outcomes and limitations: GMM-specific TCRs were nearer to active tuberculosis alpha repertoires, suggesting expansion. Classification accuracy was 87% (AUROC over 0.85) with the GMM-specific repertoire.

Adolescents were screened for latent TB by skin test and IGRA. Unsorted cryopreserved PBMC were sequenced, averaging around 100,000 T cells per clinical donor. Germline assignment: CDR1 SNHLY and CDR2 FYNNEI. V lost 3 bases, J lost 0 bases, and 17 bases lay in between. The CDR3 is 17 residues long. Produced via immunoSEQ multiplex PCR; TCRdb's table is partial and in-frame only. The sample carries roughly 44,000 clones, about 95% recorded once. The specimen sequenced was PBMCs. This chain joins TRBV2 and TRBJ1-1; D not resolved. The TCR was taken from a donor aged 10-29 years with latent tuberculosis or without tuberculosis infection. CDR3 bases: TGTGCCAGCAGTGATATGGAGGTTTTACAAATGAACACTGAAGCTTTCTTT. Translation gives CASSDMEVLQMNTEAFF. Drawing the rest from reference TRBV2 and TRBJ1-1, the complete variable domain is EPEVTQTPSHQVTQMGQEVILRCVPISNHLYFYWYRQILGQKVEFLVSFYNNEISEKSEIFDDQFSVERPDGSNFTLKIRSTKLEDSAMYFCASSDMEVLQMNTEAFFGQGTRLTVV.